This T cell receptor (beta chain) was sequenced during a study of blood T cell repertoires in COVID-19 (TCRdb year 2020). The study in broad terms: Samples from collaborators originated in the United States, Italy and Spain and spanned both the acute and convalescent phases of COVID-19. Nearly every sample came with metadata listing a de-identified subject ID, COVID-19 status, age in years and sex. The repertoires were released in a freely available public database intended as a resource for research on the immune response to SARS-CoV-2. Samples came from the ongoing ImmuneRACE study (first 160 participants) plus 1,254 subjects from 6 global collaborators. The dataset comprised deeply sampled blood TCRbeta repertoires from subjects exposed to, actively infected with, or recovered from COVID-19. Where available, HLA class I and class II types were obtained from metadata supplied by the sample provider rather than from assay-based typing. The material from the prospective study consisted of cDNA or gDNA derived from T cells, B-cell-depleted T cells, or PBMCs.

The collaborating institutions used their own protocols to collect whole blood in K2EDTA tubes. For TCRbeta analysis, collaborators shipped samples in one of three forms: frozen whole blood, isolated PBMCs, or DNA extracted from either of those sample types. Paper-wide results and their limitations: How much clinical and demographic metadata was included differed by source and by participant, and the metadata was provided uncurated.

V is clipped by 2 bases and J by 5 bases, and the sequence between their germline boundaries is 16 bases long. As encoded in the germline V gene (reference sequence), CDR1 is SGHNT while CDR2 is YYREEE. From cysteine to phenylalanine, the CDR3 is 16 amino acids long. Only the CDR3 DNA is retained, 48 bases long and in frame from the first base. The immunoSEQ Assay, a bias-controlled multiplex PCR, was used to amplify TCRbeta CDR3 regions from genomic DNA. The authors' pipeline ran thus. Nucleated cell counts per sample were estimated from amplification of reference gene primers within the assay. Sequence reads were collapsed and filtered to measure the absolute abundance of every unique TCRbeta CDR3 rearrangement. For each sample, productive Simpson clonality was calculated as the square root of Simpson's diversity index across productive rearrangements. Held by TCRdb, this immuneACCESS table contains in-frame sequences only and omits some clones. Under half of the omission traces to an unresolved V gene where checked; the cause of the rest is unknown. V and J calls and clone size are as listed in that table; D and trimming were resolved from the DNA. The table for this sample lists 100,000 to 150,000 clones; around three quarters of them were counted only once. The top ten clonotypes cover approximately 35% of the sample.

Comment on this clone: What antigen it recognizes has not been identified. Base qualities are not at hand, and no much larger clone is one base apart.

The sample was peripheral blood. In this chain, TRBV5-4 is recombined with TRBJ1-4, with the D gene call left open. The sequence derives from a middle-aged man with active or convalescent COVID-19. The DNA sequence is as follows: TGTGCCAGCAGCTTACGAGGCACGAAGACGAATGAAAAACTGTTTTTT. This is translated as CASSLRGTKTNEKLFF.